One sample yielded the 20 T cell receptor beta chains listed below, sequenced in a study of technical replicates of blood from a handful of donors. Clones were read by immunoSEQ multiplex PCR, and TCRdb kept only the in-frame ones, dropping some. The sample carries 75,000 to 95,000 clones, 85% to 95% recorded once. Source material: T cells isolated from PBMCs. The receptors here all came from a human donor in good health.

This sequence joins TRBV1 and TRBJ2-1; the tabulated D call, TRBD2, remains unverified against the DNA. TRBV1 is shown as a pseudogene. The CDR3 is 15 residues long. CDR3 residues: CTSSQGAGWSCEQFF. The CDR3 region has the DNA TGCACCAGCAGCCAAGGGGCGGGGTGGAGCTGTGAGCAGTTCTTC.

The chain couples TRBV4-1 to TRBJ1-1; 9 bases map to TRBD1. Germline CDR1 MGHRA, CDR2 YSYEKL. This CDR3 has 15 amino acids. V was pared by 5 bases and J by 0 bases, with 4 bases of the junction left unmatched. CDR3 nucleotide sequence: TGCGCCAGCAGCAATAACAGGGGGCTGAACACTGAAGCTTTCTTT. Translated, it gives CASSNNRGLNTEAFF.

The CDR3 region has the DNA TGTGCCAGCTGGCGGGCCTCCTACGAGCAGTACTTC. Its translation is CASWRASYEQYF. The chain employs TRBV2 and TRBJ2-7; possible D gene TRBD2, 5 bases. This CDR3 has 12 amino acids. Germline lookup yields CDR1 SNHLY and CDR2 FYNNEI. V was trimmed by 8 bases and J by 0 bases, leaving 8 bases between them.

The chain uses TRBV6-5 and TRBJ1-3; 8 nucleotides match TRBD1. Trimming removed 4 bases from V and 4 bases from J; junction bases left unmatched: 6. The CDR3 spans 15 residues. Germline V gene sequence: CDR1 MNHEY, CDR2 SVGAGI. CDR3 nucleotide sequence: TGTGCCAGCAGTTTCCAGGGGGCGCGAGGAAACACCATATATTTT. Protein: CASSFQGARGNTIYF.

CDR3: CASSTGVSGANVLTF. In DNA, the CDR3 is TGTGCCAGTAGTACGGGGGTCTCTGGGGCCAACGTCCTGACTTTC. This rearrangement joins TRBV19 to TRBJ2-6; tentative D call: TRBD2 (6 bases). V gave up 4 bases and J gave up 0 bases, with 7 bases separating them. The CDR3 length is 15 residues. Germline assignment: CDR1 LNHDA and CDR2 SQIVND (reference sequence).

Only one count was recorded for this clone. The V gene is TRBV7-6, the J gene TRBJ2-1; 7 bases align to TRBD1. The CDR3 has 17 amino acids. Germline CDR1 and CDR2: SGHVS and FNYEAQ. The junction had 11 bases not matched to a gene; V was cut back by 2 bases and J by 4 bases. The CDR3 here is CASSLSQGGSFYNEQFF. The CDR3 coding sequence is TGTGCCAGCAGCTTATCCCAAGGGGGCTCTTTTTACAATGAGCAGTTCTTC.

This sequence joins TRBV4-1 and TRBJ1-2, with D possibly matching TRBD1 (6 bases). The CDR3 length is 14 residues. Deletions cut 3 bases from V and 4 bases from J, with 12 bases between. Germline CDR1 MGHRA, CDR2 YSYEKL. CDR3 sequence: CASSQIQGGYGYTF. Here the CDR3 DNA reads TGCGCCAGCAGCCAGATACAGGGTGGCTATGGCTACACCTTC.

CDR3 bases: TGTGCCTGGAGTCTGACATGGCCGGCCGGCAATCAGCCCCAGCATTTT. Translation: CAWSLTWPAGNQPQHF. The chain uses TRBV30 and TRBJ1-5; no clear D gene. The V gene lost 2 bases and the J gene lost 2 bases, with 16 bases spanning the gap. Germline V gene data show CDR1 as GTSNPN and CDR2 as SVGIG (reference sequence). The CDR3 loop spans 16 amino acids.

V usage is TRBV11-3 and J usage is TRBJ2-1; 12 positions agree with TRBD1. CDR1 SGHNT and CDR2 YENEEA come from the germline V gene. V shed 4 bases, J shed 6 bases, and the junction held 19 bases outside the gene matches. CDR3 length: 20 amino acids. Here the CDR3 DNA reads TGTGCCAGCAGCTCCAGCCGGGACAGGGGGCTACGGGTGTATTTCAATGAGCAGTTCTTC. Amino acid sequence: CASSSSRDRGLRVYFNEQFF.

The chain uses TRBV6-1 and TRBJ1-3; no clear D gene. The CDR3 totals 14 residues. Germline V gene lookup returns CDR1 MNHNS and CDR2 SASEGT. The V end lost 2 bases, the J end lost 0 bases, and 5 bases lay between the germline ends. The CDR3 DNA is TGTGCCAGCAGTGAACCTTACTCTGGAAACACCATATATTTT. It yields the protein CASSEPYSGNTIYF.

The chain carries TRBV15 and TRBJ2-5, with 7 bases that match TRBD1. Per germline, CDR1 LNHNV and CDR2 YYDKDF (reference sequence). The CDR3 contains 15 residues. V lost 6 bases and J lost 8; bases outside the gene matches: 15. The CDR3 nucleotides are TGTGCCACCAGACCCACCGGGACGGCAGGGGGAACCCAGTACTTC. This sequence encodes CATRPTGTAGGTQYF. Based on the CDR3 plus reference TRBV15 and TRBJ2-5, the full variable domain is DAMVIQNPRYQVTQFGKPVTLSCSQTLNHNVMYWYQQKSSQAPKLLFHYYDKDFNNEADTPDNFQSRRPNTSFCFLDIRSPGLGDTAMYLCATRPTGTAGGTQYFGPGTRLLVL.

The genes are TRBV28 and TRBJ2-7, with D possibly matching TRBD2 (6 bases). CDR3 length: 12 residues. The germline CDR1 and CDR2 sequences are MDHEN and SYDVKM. Trimming shortened V by 7 bases and J by 7 bases, and 14 bases separated the two germline ends. The CDR3 sequence: CASINAREEQYF. CDR3 in DNA: TGTGCCAGCATTAATGCACGGGAGGAGCAGTACTTC. The variable domain in full, completed from reference TRBV28 and TRBJ2-7, reads DVKVTQSSRYLVKRTGEKVFLECVQDMDHENMFWYRQDPGLGLRLIYFSYDVKMKEKGDIPEGYSVSREKKERFSLILESASTNQTSMYLCASINAREEQYFGPGTRLTVT.

This clone was counted a single time. The rearrangement joins TRBV6-5 to TRBJ2-1; D remains ambiguous. From germline, CDR1 is MNHEY and CDR2 SVGAGI. V lost 0 bases and J 6 bases, leaving 12 bases between the germline ends. This CDR3 spans 15 amino acids. CDR3 amino acids: CASSYSLANRNEQFF. The CDR3 nucleotides read TGTGCCAGCAGTTACTCTCTCGCTAACCGCAATGAGCAGTTCTTC.

The rearrangement uses TRBV29-1 and TRBJ1-2, with D tentatively TRBD1 (5 bases). Germline V gene lookup returns CDR1 SQVTM and CDR2 ANQGSEA. V lost 3 bases and J 8 bases, leaving 13 bases between the germline ends. The CDR3 sequence is 12 residues long. CDR3 region: CSVDLRVEGYTF. The CDR3 region has the DNA TGCAGCGTTGATCTCAGGGTGGAGGGCTACACCTTC.

V usage is TRBV7-8 and J usage is TRBJ2-5; D may be TRBD2 (7 bases). The CDR3 spans 17 residues. Per germline, CDR1 SGHVS and CDR2 FQNEAQ. V dropped 1 base and J dropped 5 bases, with 20 bases sitting between them. CDR3 sequence reads: CASSLGRGRSSGETQYF. The CDR3 nucleotides are TGTGCCAGCAGCTTAGGGCGGGGGCGATCCTCCGGGGAGACCCAGTACTTC. Full variable domain (missing parts from reference TRBV7-8 and TRBJ2-5): GAGVSQSPRYKVAKRGQDVALRCDPISGHVSLFWYQQALGQGPEFLTYFQNEAQLDKSGLPSDRFFAERPEGSVSTLKIQRTQQEDSAVYLCASSLGRGRSSGETQYFGPGTRLLVL.

The genes are TRBV7-9 and TRBJ2-3; 15 bases agree with TRBD2. The CDR3 length is 17 residues. The V segment lost 5 bases and the J segment 2 bases; nucleotides outside the gene matches: 5. The germline V gene encodes CDR1 SEHNR and CDR2 FQNEAQ (reference sequence). Here the CDR3 reads CASSRGTSGGPTDTQYF. CDR3 in DNA: TGTGCCAGCAGCCGAGGGACTAGCGGGGGGCCCACAGATACGCAGTATTTT. The full variable domain, rest sourced from reference TRBV7-9 and TRBJ2-3, is DTGVSQNPRHKITKRGQNVTFRCDPISEHNRLYWYRQTLGQGPEFLTYFQNEAQLEKSRLLSDRFSAERPKGSFSTLEIQRTEQGDSAMYLCASSRGTSGGPTDTQYFGPGTRLTVL.

This clone was seen a single time. The chain has TRBV7-9 and TRBJ2-7; 10 nucleotides match TRBD1. The trim removed 1 base at V and 5 bases at J, leaving 5 bases unmatched. Germline CDR1 reads SEHNR; CDR2 reads FQNEAQ (reference sequence). CDR3 length: 15 residues. In nucleotides, the CDR3 is TGTGCCAGCAGCTTAGGCAAGACAGGGGGCGACGAGCAGTACTTC. Its protein is CASSLGKTGGDEQYF.

The chain recombines TRBV29-1 with TRBJ1-1, with D possibly being TRBD1 (5 bases). Germline loops: CDR1 SQVTM, CDR2 ANQGSEA. V was pared by 5 bases and J by 8 bases, with 9 bases between. The CDR3 spans 10 residues. In DNA, the CDR3 is TGCAGCGTTTCTGACAGAGAAGCTTTCTTT. This sequence encodes CSVSDREAFF.

The genes are TRBV7-6 and TRBJ2-7, with 7 bases fitting TRBD1. This CDR3 has 15 amino acids. The V segment lost 1 base and the J segment 1 base; nucleotides outside the gene matches: 4. Germline V gene data show CDR1 as SGHVS and CDR2 as FNYEAQ. CDR3 in amino acids: CASSLEVTGSYEQYF. CDR3 bases: TGTGCCAGCAGCTTAGAGGTGACAGGGTCCTACGAGCAGTACTTC.

The J gene is TRBJ2-1, the V gene TRBV7-2; 12 nucleotides agree with TRBD2. The CDR3 is 16 amino acids. Per the germline V gene, CDR1 is SGHTA and CDR2 is FQGNSA. The J segment lost 2 bases and the V segment lost 5 bases, leaving 4 bases of the junction unmatched. The CDR3 region is CASSMTSGGTYNEQFF. The CDR3 coding sequence is TGTGCCAGCAGCATGACTAGCGGGGGTACCTACAATGAGCAGTTCTTC.